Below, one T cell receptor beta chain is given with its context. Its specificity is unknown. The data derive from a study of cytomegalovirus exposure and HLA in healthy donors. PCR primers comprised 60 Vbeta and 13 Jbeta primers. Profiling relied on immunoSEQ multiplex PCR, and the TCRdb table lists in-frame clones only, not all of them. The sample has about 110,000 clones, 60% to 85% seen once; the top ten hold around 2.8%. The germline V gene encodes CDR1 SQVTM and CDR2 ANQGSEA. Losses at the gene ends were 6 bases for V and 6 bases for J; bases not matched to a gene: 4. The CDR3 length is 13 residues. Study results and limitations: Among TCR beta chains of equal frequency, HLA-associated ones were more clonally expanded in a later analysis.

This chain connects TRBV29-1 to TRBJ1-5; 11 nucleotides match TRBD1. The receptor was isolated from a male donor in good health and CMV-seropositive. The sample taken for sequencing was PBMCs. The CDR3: CSVGQGAFQPQHF. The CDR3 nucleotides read TGCAGCGTAGGACAGGGGGCGTTTCAGCCCCAGCATTTT. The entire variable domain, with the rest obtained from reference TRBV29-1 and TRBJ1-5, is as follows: SAVISQKPSRDICQRGTSLTIQCQVDSQVTMMFWYRQQPGQSLTLIATANQGSEATYESGFVIDKFPISRPNLTFSTLTVSNMSPEDSSIYLCSVGQGAFQPQHFGDGTRLSIL.